The source of this TCR beta chain is a study of regulatory T cells in long-lasting Graves disease. Germline lookup yields CDR1 SGHRS and CDR2 YFSETQ. The CDR3 spans 14 residues. TCR beta libraries were built with iRepertoire HTBI primers and Arm-PCR of CDR3 regions. TCRdb analysed the multiplex PCR reads with MiXCR anew, one entry per CDR3 protein. The data show about 460,000 distinct CDR3 sequences, about 20% seen once. Many counts were recorded for this clonotype. One end of the junction fails to match germline, which may point to a read error. Time point of the sample: persistent/refractory GD, antithyroid drugs over 5 years with positive TRAb. RNA from PBMCs was the source of the TCR library.

This sequence was found in a female donor with Graves disease. The sample here was peripheral blood mononuclear cells (PBMCs), taken when the disease was refractory, from a patient treated with antithyroid drugs. V is TRBV5-1 and J is TRBJ1-1, with 7 bases aligning to TRBD1. CDR3 amino acids: CASSFGTVNTEAFF. Here the CDR3 DNA reads TGTGCCAGCAGTTTCGGGACAGTAAACACTGAAGCTTTCTTT.